This TCR beta chain was profiled in a study of identical twins. There are 14 residues in the CDR3. The ends were cut back, 2 bases at V and 5 bases at J, with 13 bases in the middle. The germline V gene encodes CDR1 MDHEN and CDR2 SYDVKM. This clonotype has just a few counts. TCRdb re-analysed the 5' RACE reads in MiXCR, keeping a single row per CDR3 protein. The sample consists of 450,000 to 650,000 distinct CDR3 sequences, 9.6% of them appearing once. The same specimen was also included in a second study, on yellow fever vaccine responses in identical twins.

The chain has TRBV28 and TRBJ2-7; perhaps TRBD2 as D (6 bases). The origin of this receptor is a young woman in good health. Sequencing was performed on PBMCs. In DNA form, the CDR3 reads TGTGCCAGCAGTTTACCCGAACTAGCAGACGAGCAGTACTTC. Translating it yields CASSLPELADEQYF.